The 32 T cell receptor beta chains given below trace back to one sample, sequenced in a study of Graves' ophthalmopathy and Graves' hyperthyroidism. As the template, RNA transcripts were used to amplify TCR beta CDR3 regions. HTBI primers primed a first-round RT-PCR, and a second-round multiplex PCR followed. TCRdb analysed the multiplex PCR reads with MiXCR anew, one entry per CDR3 protein. The sample has about 640,000 distinct CDR3 sequences; roughly 41% are singletons. Sequencing input: peripheral blood. The receptors were sampled from an adult man with Graves' ophthalmopathy.

Turning to this clonotype: The final CDR3 position lacks the conserved phenylalanine or tryptophan, pointing to a likely read error. Because the CDR3's place on the DNA is in doubt, the DNA is left out and the CDR3 is given as listed by TCRdb. V is TRBV20-1 and J is TRBJ1-6. Per the germline V gene, CDR1 is DFQATT and CDR2 is SNEGSKA (reference sequence). The CDR3 spans 8 residues, counting both ends. This CDR3 reads CSARDAPP.

As for this clonotype: Being one base from a much bigger clone, this may be a read error. The V gene is TRBV29-1, the J gene TRBJ2-7, with 9 bases that match TRBD1. The CDR3 sequence is 13 residues long. The germline V gene has CDR1 SQVTM and CDR2 ANQGSEA. Germline trimming cut 7 bases from V and 5 bases from J; bases unmatched to any gene: 9. The CDR3 loop reads CSAQGTGRHEQYF. DNA for the CDR3: TGCAGCGCGCAGGGGACAGGGAGGCACGAGCAGTACTTC.

Comments on this clonotype: Being one base from a much bigger clone, this may be a read error. The genes are TRBV7-2 and TRBJ2-7, with D tentatively TRBD2 (5 bases). Trimming left V 7 bases short and J 4 bases short, with 20 bases between. Germline CDR1 is SGHTA and CDR2 is FQGNSA. This CDR3 contains 15 residues. This chain's CDR3 is CASNAQSGMQYEQYF. CDR3 coding DNA: TGTGCCAGCAACGCACAATCCGGGATGCAATACGAGCAGTACTTC.

This clonotype was detected many times. The V gene is TRBV7-9, the J gene TRBJ1-5, with TRBD1 matching 7 bases. The CDR3 contains 14 residues. Trimming at V came to 4 bases and at J to 5 bases, leaving 5 bases not matched to a gene. From germline, CDR1 is SEHNR and CDR2 FQNEAQ (reference sequence). The CDR3 loop reads CASSSDRADQPQHF. In DNA form, the CDR3 reads TGTGCCAGCAGCTCCGACAGGGCCGATCAGCCCCAGCATTTT.

This clonotype was counted ten times or more. A read error may produce the germline difference seen at one junction end. V gene TRBV7-7 combines with J gene TRBJ2-2; no clear D gene. This CDR3 has 12 residues. The germline CDR1 and CDR2 sequences are SSHAT and FNYEAQ (reference sequence). DNA for the CDR3: TGTGCTAGCAGCCCCCTGGCCGGGGAGCTGTTTTTT. Protein sequence: CASSPLAGELFF.

This clonotype was observed at least ten times. The CDR3 loop reads CASSTVNTEAFF. The CDR3 nucleotides read TGTGCCAGCAGCACCGTCAACACTGAAGCTTTCTTT. The rearrangement uses TRBV7-2 and TRBJ1-1; no firm D call. Germline assignment: CDR1 SGHTA and CDR2 FQGNSA. With 5 bases removed from V and 2 bases from J, the gap between germline ends came to 6 bases. The CDR3 covers 12 residues.

This clonotype occurred many times. The final CDR3 position lacks the conserved phenylalanine or tryptophan, pointing to a likely read error. The chain has TRBV2 and TRBJ1-2; no firm D call. Germline V gives CDR1 SNHLY, CDR2 FYNNEI. The CDR3 contains 12 residues. Trimming removed 8 bases from V and 6 bases from J, with 13 bases in between. The CDR3 protein is CASRGPIDGYTL. CDR3 DNA sequence: TGTGCCAGCCGCGGACCTATCGATGGCTACACCCTC.

In this sample, this clonotype turned up many times. This chain connects TRBV7-8 to TRBJ1-1; the D is unclear. Trimming stripped 1 base from V and 11 bases from J, with 11 bases between. From germline, CDR1 is SGHVS and CDR2 FQNEAQ. The length of the CDR3 is 12 residues. The CDR3 sequence: CASSLVGDGAFF. CDR3 coding DNA: TGTGCCAGCAGCTTAGTGGGTGATGGCGCTTTCTTT.

A word on this clonotype: This likely comes from a read error, as the CDR3 has no conserved phenylalanine or tryptophan at its end. The DNA is omitted, as the CDR3 cannot be located on it reliably, and the CDR3 follows TCRdb's listing. V is TRBV9 and J is TRBJ2-6; TRBD2, the table's D call, lacks a check against the DNA. The germline CDR1 and CDR2 sequences are SGDLS and YYNGEE. Inclusive of both ends, the CDR3 amounts to 10 amino acids. The chain's CDR3 is CASSPRGGTS.

This clonotype was recorded at least ten times. J is TRBJ2-7 and V is TRBV29-1, with 12 bases aligning to TRBD1. This CDR3 region has 13 residues. Germline-derived CDR1 and CDR2 are SQVTM and ANQGSEA. Trimming at V came to 4 bases and at J to 5 bases, leaving 3 bases not matched to a gene. In DNA, the CDR3 is TGCAGCGTTGGTGGGACAGGGGGCCACGAGCAGTACTTC. This codes for CSVGGTGGHEQYF.

This clonotype was seen at least ten times. The chain carries TRBV24-1 and TRBJ2-2; D assignment may be TRBD1 or TRBD2 (5 bases each). Trimming removed 7 bases from V and 5 bases from J, with 22 bases in between. The germline V gene has CDR1 KGHDR and CDR2 SFDVKD. There are 17 residues in the CDR3. CDR3 amino acids: CATRSGTAARKTGELFF. The CDR3 nucleotides are TGTGCCACCAGATCCGGGACCGCCGCTCGGAAGACCGGGGAGCTGTTTTTT.

The rearrangement uses TRBV4-3 and TRBJ1-3, with D possibly TRBD1 on 5 matching bases. The CDR3 sequence is 17 residues long. The germline CDR1 and CDR2 sequences are LGHNA and YSLEER. V was shortened by 0 bases and J by 2 bases, with 14 bases between the two germline ends. CDR3 sequence: CASSQDIGGVAGNTIYF. The CDR3 coding sequence is TGCGCCAGCAGCCAAGATATCGGGGGGGTCGCTGGAAACACCATATATTTT.

About this clonotype: The junction shows a germline mismatch at one end, possibly a read error. V is TRBV13 and J is TRBJ1-2; D gene ambiguous. The germline V gene has CDR1 PRHDT and CDR2 FYEKMQ (reference sequence). The CDR3 runs to 13 residues. The CDR3 DNA sequence: TGCGCCAGCAGCTTTAGCGGGAGCGATGGCTACACCTTC. It specifies CASSFSGSDGYTF.

This clonotype was counted at least ten times. V gene TRBV7-9 combines with J gene TRBJ2-7, with D possibly being TRBD1 or TRBD2 (5 bases each). Germline CDR1 reads SEHNR; CDR2 reads FQNEAQ (reference sequence). This CDR3 region has 14 residues. The V end was cut by 5 bases, the J end by 6 bases, with 17 bases between. The CDR3 protein is CASSPGAGSGEQYF. Written as DNA, the CDR3 is TGTGCCAGCAGCCCCGGGGCGGGCTCGGGCGAGCAGTACTTC.

This clonotype occurred once. The V gene is TRBV4-2, the J gene TRBJ2-2; D not certain. Germline-derived CDR1 and CDR2 are LGHNA and YNFKEQ. The CDR3 sequence is 13 residues long. Deletions cut 1 base from V and 8 bases from J, with 8 bases between. The CDR3 protein is CASSQGSSGELFF. CDR3 DNA: TGTGCCAGCAGCCAAGGATCATCAGGGGAGCTGTTTTTT.

In this sample, this clonotype turned up a few times. This sequence joins TRBV9 and TRBJ2-7; 10 bases align to TRBD1. Germline-derived CDR1 and CDR2 are SGDLS and YYNGEE. The CDR3 has 16 residues. The ends lost 2 bases at V and 0 bases at J; junction bases unmatched: 5. Here the CDR3 reads CASSVGTGANSYEQYF. The CDR3 DNA is TGTGCCAGCAGCGTTGGGACAGGGGCAAACTCCTACGAGCAGTACTTC.

A remark on this clonotype: This may arise from a read error, as a much more abundant clone is one base away. J is TRBJ1-1 and V is TRBV12-3 or TRBV12-4; D ambiguous. Trimming took off 8 bases at V and 6 bases at J, with 16 bases between the two ends. The CDR3 spans 13 residues. As DNA, the CDR3 is TGTGCCAGCGGTCCCACGGGTGACCCTGAAGCTTTCTTT. Protein: CASGPTGDPEAFF.

This clonotype was picked up many times. The V gene is TRBV19, the J gene TRBJ2-7; TRBD1 might be the D (5 bases). The germline CDR1 and CDR2 sequences are LNHDA and SQIVND (reference sequence). Trimming removed 8 bases from V and 0 bases from J, with 8 bases in between. There are 12 residues in the CDR3. CDR3: CASGHHSYEQYF. DNA of the CDR3: TGTGCCAGTGGACACCACTCCTACGAGCAGTACTTC.

The chain recombines TRBV5-1 with TRBJ2-5; 10 bases are a match to TRBD2. Germline V lookup: CDR1 SGHRS, CDR2 YFSETQ. The CDR3 totals 18 residues. V lost 1 base to trimming and J lost 4 bases; unmatched junction nucleotides: 13. CDR3 in DNA: TGCGCCAGCAGCTTGACCCAGACAAGCACTAGCGGGATAGAGACCCAGTACTTC. This encodes CASSLTQTSTSGIETQYF.

This clonotype showed up just a few times. The chain recombines TRBV12-3 or TRBV12-4 with TRBJ1-1, with 8 bases aligning to TRBD1. J was trimmed by 5 bases and V by 6 bases; bases with no gene match: 11. There are 15 residues in the CDR3. Here the CDR3 DNA reads TGTGCCAGCAGCTCCTTCGGACAGGGTGGGACTGAAGCTTTCTTT. The encoded protein is CASSSFGQGGTEAFF.

The gene calls are TRBV10-3 and TRBJ2-7, with 7 bases that match TRBD1. The ends lost 10 bases at V and 3 bases at J; junction bases unmatched: 15. The CDR3 has 15 amino acids. Germline V gene lookup returns CDR1 ENHRY and CDR2 SYGVKD. The CDR3 DNA reads TGTGCCAGCAGCCCCTTCGACGACAGGGACTACGAGCAGTACTTC. This sequence encodes CASSPFDDRDYEQYF.

There are many counts of this clonotype. V usage is TRBV2 and J usage is TRBJ2-7; 9 bases are shared with TRBD1. There are 13 residues in the CDR3. Germline V gene data show CDR1 as SNHLY and CDR2 as FYNNEI. The V gene end was trimmed by 4 bases and the J gene end by 4 bases; junction bases not matched to a gene: 2. The chain's CDR3 is CASSGGTGYEQYF. The CDR3 DNA is TGTGCCAGCAGTGGAGGGACAGGGTACGAGCAGTACTTC.

J is TRBJ1-2 and V is TRBV29-1; 9 bases are a match to TRBD1. The CDR3 spans 13 residues. Trimming removed 6 bases from V and 4 bases from J; junction bases left unmatched: 6. CDR1 and CDR2 (germline): SQVTM, ANQGSEA. CDR3 sequence reads: CSVDWDRVYGYTF. The CDR3 DNA is TGCAGCGTCGATTGGGACAGGGTCTATGGCTACACCTTC.

The chain joins TRBV5-1 to TRBJ2-2, with D hard to call. The V gene lost 0 bases and the J gene lost 6 bases, with 12 bases spanning the gap. Germline V lookup: CDR1 SGHRS, CDR2 YFSETQ. This CDR3 is built from 15 residues. CDR3 loop: CASSLEGQAPGELFF. CDR3 nucleotide sequence: TGCGCCAGCAGCTTGGAGGGCCAGGCCCCCGGGGAGCTGTTTTTT.

This clonotype was observed once. This chain links TRBV7-3 with TRBJ2-7, with D perhaps matching TRBD1 or TRBD2 (7 bases each). The CDR3 is 14 residues long. Germline CDR1 is SGHTA and CDR2 is FQGTGA. V lost 8 bases to trimming and J lost 2 bases, with 16 bases between them. In DNA form, the CDR3 reads TGTGCCAGCCCCAGGGGGAGGGTCCCCTACGAGCAGTACTTC. The encoded protein is CASPRGRVPYEQYF.

There are many counts of this clonotype. V is TRBV2 and J is TRBJ1-6, with a weak D call TRBD1 (6 bases). Germline values: CDR1 SNHLY, CDR2 FYNNEI. The CDR3 consists of 10 residues. Trimming pared 8 bases from V and 18 bases from J, leaving 14 bases between. The chain's CDR3 is CASRQDSYHF. Here the CDR3 DNA reads TGTGCCAGCCGCCAGGACAGTTACCACTTT.

Many counts were recorded for this clonotype. V is TRBV5-1 and J is TRBJ2-5; 9 bases are a match to TRBD1. Germline CDR1 is SGHRS and CDR2 is YFSETQ. This CDR3 spans 15 amino acids. The V gene end was trimmed by 4 bases and the J gene end by 5 bases; junction bases not matched to a gene: 9. The CDR3 loop is CASSETGDRVETQYF. The CDR3 bases are TGCGCCAGCAGCGAGACCGGGGACAGGGTGGAGACCCAGTACTTC.

This clonotype was found once. The chain uses TRBV2 and TRBJ1-4, with TRBD1 identical over 7 bases. Germline V gene data show CDR1 as SNHLY and CDR2 as FYNNEI. V dropped 6 bases and J dropped 2; count of bases not matched to a gene: 9. The CDR3 has 16 amino acids. The DNA of the CDR3 is TGTGCCAGCAGCGGAAAAACGGGACAGACTAATGAAAAACTGTTTTTT. This gives the protein CASSGKTGQTNEKLFF.

This clonotype appeared many times. J is TRBJ2-7 and V is TRBV5-6; 7 bases map to TRBD2. The CDR3 is 14 residues long. CDR1 and CDR2 from the germline V gene are SGHDT and YYEEEE. V dropped 3 bases and J dropped 0; count of bases not matched to a gene: 3. This chain's CDR3 is CASSWTRPSYEQYF. CDR3 sequence (DNA): TGTGCCAGCAGCTGGACTAGGCCCTCCTACGAGCAGTACTTC.

This clonotype was observed at least ten times. V gene TRBV10-3 combines with J gene TRBJ1-4; TRBD1 agrees at 11 bases. This CDR3 comprises 21 residues. Losses at the gene ends were 3 bases for V and 7 bases for J; bases not matched to a gene: 22. CDR1 ENHRY and CDR2 SYGVKD come from the germline V gene. CDR3: CAISDPFRPVGTGGFSEKLFF. The CDR3 DNA reads as TGTGCCATCAGTGATCCCTTCCGACCGGTCGGGACAGGGGGATTTAGTGAAAAACTGTTTTTT.

This clonotype came up many times. The V gene is TRBV7-2, the J gene TRBJ1-2; D may be TRBD1 (5 bases). CDR1 is SGHTA and CDR2 is FQGNSA in the germline V gene. The V gene lost 4 bases and the J gene lost 6 bases, with 12 bases spanning the gap. The CDR3 is 13 residues long. The CDR3 DNA is TGTGCCAGCAGCTATAGGGGTTCGGATGGCTACACCTTC. Translated: CASSYRGSDGYTF.

This clonotype came up a few times. At one end the junction does not follow the germline gene, possibly because of a read error. V is TRBV10-2 and J is TRBJ2-5; D gene ambiguous. The J call is uncertain, as TRBJ2-3 better fits the DNA end. The CDR3 is made up of 9 amino acids. The germline CDR1 and CDR2 sequences are WSHSY and SAAADI. CDR3 sequence: CATQETQYF. CDR3 coding DNA: TGTGCCACCCAAGAGACGCAGTATTTT.